This is a list of T cell receptor beta chains from one sample in a study of T cells in Graves' hyperthyroidism and ophthalmopathy. One entry per CDR3 protein results from TCRdb running MiXCR on the multiplex PCR reads. The sample lists 250,000 to 300,000 distinct CDR3 sequences; roughly an eighth were seen once. The sequenced sample was blood. The receptors shown here come from a woman between 40 and 50 years old with Graves' hyperthyroidism. Both conserved end residues are part of each CDR3. Each record gives: CDR3 length, D gene, V gene, J gene, clone size, CDR3 protein, CDR3 DNA. The D gene is left open where the match is weak. The size of a clone is reported for some rows only, either as once, few or many, or as a class for expanded clones.

14	.	TRBV13	TRBJ1-2	many	CASSFNRRGDGYTF	TGTGCCAGCAGCTTTAATCGGCGGGGCGATGGCTACACCTTC
9	.	TRBV7-6	TRBJ2-7	many	CASDHEQYF	TGTGCCAGCGATCACGAGCAGTACTTC
14	.	TRBV11-2	TRBJ2-1	many	CASSSSGGESEQFF	TGTGCCAGCAGCTCGTCGGGGGGCGAGAGTGAGCAGTTCTTC
15	TRBD2	TRBV18	TRBJ2-1	many	CASSQGSGSYNEQFF	TGTGCCAGCTCCCAAGGGAGCGGGAGTTACAATGAGCAGTTCTTC
13	.	TRBV20-1	TRBJ1-6	many	CSARRQLNSPLHF	TGCAGTGCTAGGCGCCAGCTTAATTCACCCCTCCACTTT
15	TRBD2	TRBV20-1	TRBJ2-1	many	CSASKLAGGHNEQFF	TGCAGTGCTAGCAAGCTAGCGGGAGGGCACAATGAGCAGTTCTTC
17	TRBD2	TRBV2	TRBJ2-1	many	CASSDPAGLAGDNEQFF	TGTGCCAGCAGTGATCCTGCAGGACTAGCGGGGGACAATGAGCAGTTCTTC
15	.	TRBV5-5	TRBJ1-5	many	CASSFYMFGNQPQHF	TGTGCCAGCAGCTTTTACATGTTCGGCAATCAGCCCCAGCATTTT
15	TRBD2	TRBV18	TRBJ2-5	.	CASSPMGTSEETQYF	TGTGCCAGCTCACCAATGGGGACTAGCGAAGAGACCCAGTACTTC
15	TRBD1	TRBV12-3/TRBV12-4	TRBJ1-1	.	CTSSLRGQGGTEAFF	TGTACCAGCAGTTTGAGGGGACAGGGGGGCACTGAAGCTTTCTTT
15	.	TRBV2	TRBJ2-3	many	CASSLAGPSTDTQYF	TGTGCCAGCAGTCTCGCAGGGCCTAGCACAGATACGCAGTATTTT
15	TRBD2	TRBV11-1	TRBJ2-1	.	CASSRLAEGFNEQFF	TGTGCCAGCAGCCGACTAGCTGAGGGGTTCAATGAGCAGTTCTTC
17	TRBD1	TRBV11-2	TRBJ1-6	many	CASSPIKRTGDNSPLHF	TGTGCCAGCAGCCCCATAAAGAGGACAGGGGATAATTCACCCCTCCACTTT
12	TRBD1	TRBV29-1	TRBJ2-5	many	CSVWDSGETQYF	TGCAGCGTCTGGGACAGCGGTGAGACCCAGTACTTC
18	.	TRBV4-2	TRBJ2-7	many	CASSQDKSSFDGGYEQYF	TGTGCCAGCAGCCAAGATAAGTCAAGTTTCGACGGTGGCTACGAGCAGTACTTC
12	.	TRBV5-8	TRBJ2-5	.	CASREGKETQYF	TGTGCCAGCAGGGAGGGGAAAGAGACCCAGTACTTC
15	.	TRBV5-1	TRBJ2-7	.	CASSLAAQASYEQYF	TGCGCCAGCAGCTTGGCCGCACAGGCATCCTACGAGCAGTACTTC
14	.	TRBV2	TRBJ1-4	many	CASKQGSTNEKLFF	TGTGCCAGCAAACAGGGATCAACTAATGAAAAACTGTTTTTT
15	TRBD1	TRBV10-3	TRBJ2-2	.	CASWTGVGNTGELFF	TGTGCCAGCTGGACAGGGGTCGGGAACACCGGGGAGCTGTTTTTT
12	.	TRBV7-9	TRBJ2-7	.	CASSLEPYEQYF	TGTGCCAGCAGCTTAGAACCCTACGAGCAGTACTTC
16	.	TRBV9	TRBJ2-1	few	CASSGRGLAGRDEQFF	TGTGCCAGCAGCGGAAGGGGGCTAGCAGGGAGGGATGAGCAGTTCTTC
13	TRBD1	TRBV20-1	TRBJ2-1	many	CSAVRGRKNEQFF	TGCAGTGCTGTTAGGGGGCGGAAAAATGAGCAGTTCTTC
12	.	TRBV2	TRBJ2-1	many	CASKGRYNEQFF	TGTGCCAGCAAGGGACGCTACAATGAGCAGTTCTTC
14	.	TRBV6-2/TRBV6-3	TRBJ2-2	few	CASTRGGDAGELFF	TGTGCCAGCACCAGAGGGGGGGACGCCGGGGAGCTGTTTTTT
12	TRBD2	TRBV20-1	TRBJ2-5	many	CSSLAAQETQYF	TGCAGTTCTCTAGCGGCCCAAGAGACCCAGTACTTC
14	.	TRBV5-1	TRBJ1-2	many	CASSLVGRDGGYTF	TGCGCCAGCAGCTTGGTAGGCAGGGACGGTGGCTACACCTTC
14	.	TRBV3-1	TRBJ2-7	many	CASGPGTWGNEQYF	TGTGCCAGCGGTCCCGGGACTTGGGGAAACGAGCAGTACTTC
17	TRBD2	TRBV28	TRBJ2-7	.	CASSARGTSGGTYEQYF	TGTGCCAGCAGTGCTAGGGGGACTAGCGGGGGAACCTACGAGCAGTACTTC
14	TRBD2	TRBV27	TRBJ2-7	.	CASRPGLTSYEQYF	TGTGCCAGCAGACCGGGACTAACCTCCTACGAGCAGTACTTC
17	TRBD2	TRBV5-4	TRBJ2-3	few	CASSSGLAGGQKDTQYF	TGTGCCAGCAGCTCGGGACTAGCGGGAGGGCAGAAAGATACGCAGTATTTT
13	.	TRBV27	TRBJ2-7	many	CASSLITGDEQYF	TGTGCCAGCAGTTTAATAACCGGGGACGAGCAGTACTTC
15	.	TRBV5-1	TRBJ2-1	many	CASSLGTESYNEQFF	TGCGCCAGCAGCTTGGGGACCGAGTCCTACAATGAGCAGTTCTTC
16	TRBD1	TRBV5-1	TRBJ2-2	many	CASSSTGQGNTGELFF	TGCGCCAGCAGCTCGACAGGGCAAGGGAACACCGGGGAGCTGTTTTTT
15	.	TRBV4-2	TRBJ2-7	.	CASSLTAGEAYEQYF	TGTGCCAGCAGCCTAACGGCAGGGGAGGCCTACGAGCAGTACTTC
15	TRBD1	TRBV28	TRBJ2-7	many	CASSFPQGESYEQYF	TGTGCCAGCAGTTTCCCGCAGGGGGAATCCTACGAGCAGTACTTC
13	.	TRBV3-1	TRBJ2-7	.	CASSQDRHYEQYF	TGTGCCAGCAGCCAAGATCGGCACTACGAGCAGTACTTC
15	.	TRBV5-1	TRBJ1-1	many	CASSFSVSVNTEAFF	TGCGCCAGCAGCTTTTCGGTATCAGTGAACACTGAAGCTTTCTTT
14	.	TRBV20-1	TRBJ2-3	many	CSAALARGVDTQYF	TGCAGTGCCGCGCTAGCGCGAGGGGTAGATACGCAGTATTTT
16	TRBD1	TRBV6-1	TRBJ2-6	many	CAGWGTGVSGANVLTF	TGTGCCGGATGGGGGACAGGTGTCTCTGGGGCCAACGTCCTGACTTTC
15	TRBD1	TRBV7-7	TRBJ2-5	many	CASSSTGDRGETQYF	TGTGCTAGCAGCTCGACAGGGGATCGAGGAGAGACCCAGTACTTC
14	.	TRBV19	TRBJ2-1	many	CASSLLRNHNEQFF	TGTGCCAGTAGTTTGTTGCGGAACCACAATGAGCAGTTCTTC
14	.	TRBV28	TRBJ2-3	many	CASRISGSTDTQYF	TGTGCCAGCAGAATAAGCGGGAGCACAGATACGCAGTATTTT
13	.	TRBV29-1	TRBJ2-5	once	CSVVMGSQETQYF	TGCAGCGTAGTCATGGGCTCCCAAGAGACCCAGTACTTC
14	.	TRBV28	TRBJ1-6	many	CASSLGARGSPLHF	TGTGCCAGCAGTTTGGGGGCCCGGGGTTCACCCCTCCACTTT
14	.	TRBV7-6	TRBJ1-1	many	CASSDNSINTEAFF	TGTGCCAGCAGCGATAACTCCATTAACACTGAAGCTTTCTTT
15	.	TRBV20-1	TRBJ1-6	many	CSARDLRGEESPLHF	TGCAGTGCTAGAGATCTTCGGGGGGAAGAATCACCCCTCCACTTT
17	.	TRBV7-8	TRBJ1-3	many	CASSLGVGQFSGNTIYF	TGTGCCAGCAGCTTAGGGGTTGGCCAATTCTCTGGAAACACCATATATTTT
13	.	TRBV11-1	TRBJ2-5	many	CASSLWGQGTQYF	TGTGCCAGCAGCTTATGGGGGCAAGGGACCCAGTACTTC
13	.	TRBV28	TRBJ1-5	many	CASSSGFNQPQHF	TGTGCCAGCAGTTCAGGGTTTAATCAGCCCCAGCATTTT
14	.	TRBV20-1	TRBJ2-1	many	CSAVREPAYNEQFF	TGCAGTGCGGTAAGGGAGCCCGCCTACAATGAGCAGTTCTTC
16	.	TRBV28	TRBJ1-3	many	CASRPQSGISGNTIYF	TGTGCCAGCAGGCCCCAGAGCGGAATCTCTGGAAACACCATATATTTT